The rows below give T cell receptor beta chains drawn from one sample of a study of blood T cells in healthy people across ages. Each CDR3 protein is one row after TCRdb ran MiXCR on the 5' RACE reads. The sample has about 1,600,000 distinct CDR3 sequences, approximately 42% seen once. The specimen was blood. The receptor set was obtained from a woman aged 18-29 years in good health. Each CDR3 is given with its conserved first and last residue. D genes are given only for firm matches. Clone size, where shown, is once, few, many, or a class for clones that have expanded.

size	V	J	D	CDR3	DNA
NA	TRBV2	TRBJ2-3	TRBD2	CASASQRGVVDTQYF	TGTGCCAGTGCTTCCCAGCGGGGGGTAGTAGATACGCAGTATTTT
NA	TRBV20-1	TRBJ2-7	NA	CSANRRDSFYEQYF	TGCAGTGCCAACCGTCGGGACTCCTTCTACGAGCAGTACTTC
few	TRBV12-3/TRBV12-4	TRBJ2-1	TRBD2	CASSLGSTRGGGYNEQFF	TGTGCCAGCAGTTTGGGGTCAACTCGAGGCGGGGGCTACAATGAGCAGTTCTTC
once	TRBV12-3/TRBV12-4	TRBJ2-5	NA	CASSIRHRGEGTQYF	TGTGCCAGCAGTATAAGACATAGAGGCGAAGGGACCCAGTACTTC
NA	TRBV12-3/TRBV12-4	TRBJ2-1	NA	CASSHRGSRFF	TGTGCCAGCAGCCACCGGGGCAGCCGGTTCTTC
few	TRBV3-1	TRBJ2-7	TRBD1	CASRRGQFEQYF	TGTGCCAGCCGACGGGGACAGTTCGAGCAGTACTTC
NA	TRBV15	TRBJ1-5	NA	CATSRTKNQPQHF	TGTGCCACCAGCCGGACGAAAAATCAGCCCCAGCATTTT
NA	TRBV4-1	TRBJ1-4	NA	CASSQETGKYEKLFF	TGCGCCAGCAGCCAAGAAACAGGGAAGTATGAAAAACTGTTTTTT
NA	TRBV25-1	TRBJ2-3	TRBD2	CASSELSGGADTQYF	TGTGCCAGCAGTGAATTGAGCGGGGGGGCAGATACGCAGTATTTT
NA	TRBV7-2	TRBJ1-3	NA	CASSPRSSGTRGNTIYF	TGTGCCAGCAGCCCCCGTAGTAGCGGAACCCGGGGAAACACCATATATTTT
NA	TRBV25-1	TRBJ2-5	TRBD2	CASSELGSGRYQETQYF	TGTGCCAGCAGTGAATTGGGTAGCGGGAGGTACCAAGAGACCCAGTACTTC
NA	TRBV28	TRBJ1-6	NA	CASSFWTGNSPLHF	TGTGCCAGCAGTTTTTGGACGGGTAATTCACCCCTCCACTTT
NA	TRBV21-1	TRBJ1-5	NA	CASSRTGEDQPQHF	TGTGCCAGCAGCAGGACAGGGGAGGATCAGCCCCAGCATTTT
few	TRBV6-5	TRBJ2-2	TRBD1	CASTRGQTGELFF	TGTGCCAGCACCAGGGGGCAAACCGGGGAGCTGTTTTTT
NA	TRBV20-1	TRBJ2-7	NA	CSASEGRVRDEQYF	TGCAGTGCTAGCGAGGGCAGGGTAAGGGACGAGCAGTACTTC
NA	TRBV5-1	TRBJ2-7	NA	CASSSGASGDEQYF	TGCGCCAGCAGCTCAGGGGCTAGCGGAGACGAGCAGTACTTC
NA	TRBV21-1	TRBJ2-3	NA	CACSKDRATHTQYF	TGTGCCTGCAGCAAAGATCGGGCTACACATACGCAGTATTTT
NA	TRBV28	TRBJ1-6	NA	CASSLLVLGTPLHF	TGTGCCAGCAGTTTGTTGGTATTGGGGACACCCCTCCACTTT
few	TRBV5-8	TRBJ2-7	TRBD1	CASSLGTGDASYEQYF	TGTGCCAGCAGCTTGGGTACAGGGGATGCCTCCTACGAGCAGTACTTC
NA	TRBV27	TRBJ1-6	NA	CASSLDRNSPLHF	TGTGCCAGCAGTTTAGACCGGAATTCACCCCTCCACTTT
few	TRBV29-1	TRBJ1-2	TRBD1	CSGILTGGYGYTF	TGCAGCGGAATCCTGACAGGGGGCTATGGCTACACCTTC
NA	TRBV5-5	TRBJ1-2	TRBD1	CASSFFVSGGHGYTF	TGTGCCAGCAGCTTTTTCGTGTCAGGGGGGCATGGCTACACCTTC
NA	TRBV30	TRBJ1-3	NA	CAWSTSQGNAIYF	TGTGCCTGGAGTACATCACAAGGGAACGCCATATATTTT
NA	TRBV18	TRBJ1-5	NA	CASSPQGPSGQPQHF	TGTGCCAGCTCGCCCCAAGGCCCCTCGGGTCAGCCCCAGCATTTT
NA	TRBV5-1	TRBJ2-3	NA	CASSLSMGDTQYF	TGCGCCAGCAGCTTGTCCATGGGGGATACGCAGTATTTT
few	TRBV2	TRBJ2-3	NA	CASRPFFTDTQYF	TGTGCCAGCAGACCCTTTTTCACAGATACGCAGTATTTT
once	TRBV6-4	TRBJ2-1	NA	CASSDSPGGSHEQFF	TGTGCCAGCAGTGACTCGCCAGGCGGCTCCCACGAGCAGTTCTTC
NA	TRBV3-1	TRBJ1-2	NA	CASSPRAIGGYTF	TGTGCCAGCAGCCCCCGGGCCATTGGGGGCTACACCTTC
NA	TRBV6-1	TRBJ1-6	NA	CASREPQGNSPLHF	TGTGCCAGCAGGGAGCCTCAGGGGAATTCACCCCTCCACTTT
few	TRBV5-1	TRBJ1-1	NA	CASSHPGGTEAFF	TGCGCCAGCAGTCACCCCGGTGGCACTGAAGCTTTCTTT
few	TRBV4-1	TRBJ2-7	NA	CASSQEGGNSYEQYF	TGCGCCAGCAGCCAAGAGGGCGGGAACTCCTACGAGCAGTACTTC
few	TRBV2	TRBJ2-1	TRBD1	CASRGAGTGAGHSYNEQFF	TGTGCCAGCAGGGGGGCCGGGACAGGGGCCGGCCACTCCTACAATGAGCAGTTCTTC
NA	TRBV12-5	TRBJ2-5	TRBD2	CASGPGTSGTETQYF	TGTGCTAGTGGTCCCGGGACTAGCGGGACGGAGACCCAGTACTTC
few	TRBV20-1	TRBJ2-4	NA	CSARDSAGVKNIQYF	TGCAGTGCTAGAGATTCGGCAGGGGTCAAAAACATTCAGTACTTC
NA	TRBV6-5	TRBJ2-4	NA	CASSYSNAKNIQYF	TGTGCCAGCAGTTACTCGAACGCCAAAAACATTCAGTACTTC
NA	TRBV7-2	TRBJ2-7	NA	CAGSLKGPVSSYNEQYF	TGTGCCGGCAGCTTAAAGGGCCCGGTGAGCTCCTACAATGAGCAGTACTTC
NA	TRBV28	TRBJ2-5	NA	CASSLPGPYNEQYF	TGTGCCAGCAGTTTACCGGGACCCTACAATGAGCAGTACTTC
few	TRBV6-6	TRBJ1-2	NA	CASHPRALGGPLSVYGYTF	TGTGCCAGCCACCCACGCGCCCTCGGGGGACCCTTATCCGTCTATGGCTACACCTTC
NA	TRBV12-3/TRBV12-4	TRBJ2-1	TRBD1	CASSLGTGTSDEQFF	TGTGCCAGCAGTTTAGGGACAGGGACCTCGGATGAGCAGTTCTTC
NA	TRBV9	TRBJ2-4	TRBD2	CASSVGLAVVKAKNIQYF	TGTGCCAGCAGCGTCGGACTAGCGGTAGTCAAAGCCAAAAACATTCAGTACTTC
NA	TRBV12-3/TRBV12-4	TRBJ2-3	NA	CATQGVVAQYF	TGTGCCACCCAAGGGGTAGTTGCGCAGTATTTT
NA	TRBV5-1	TRBJ1-1	TRBD1	CASSPGQVGEAFF	TGCGCCAGCAGCCCGGGACAGGTGGGTGAAGCTTTCTTT
NA	TRBV4-1	TRBJ2-1	NA	CASSQEGGLNSNEQFF	TGCGCCAGCAGCCAAGAGGGTGGGCTAAACTCGAATGAGCAGTTCTTC
NA	TRBV5-1	TRBJ1-1	TRBD1	CATTPGQGDRNTEAFF	TGCGCCACAACACCGGGACAGGGGGACCGAAACACTGAAGCTTTCTTT
NA	TRBV5-1	TRBJ1-1	TRBD1	CASSPGQGINTEAFF	TGCGCCAGCAGCCCGGGACAGGGGATAAACACTGAAGCTTTCTTT
NA	TRBV20-1	TRBJ1-5	NA	CSASGGAQPQHF	TGCAGTGCTAGCGGGGGCGCACAGCCCCAGCATTTT
few	TRBV20-1	TRBJ2-7	NA	CSARGTGFHEQYF	TGCAGTGCTAGGGGAACGGGTTTCCACGAGCAGTACTTC
NA	TRBV7-2	TRBJ2-7	NA	CASSLDLGVYEQYF	TGTGCCAGCAGCTTAGATCTGGGGGTCTACGAGCAGTACTTC
NA	TRBV12-3/TRBV12-4	TRBJ1-1	TRBD1	CASSDRVGGTEAFF	TGTGCCAGCAGTGACAGGGTTGGGGGCACTGAAGCTTTCTTT
NA	TRBV2	TRBJ2-1	NA	CASSEVGSSSYNEQFF	TGTGCCAGCAGTGAAGTTGGCTCTAGCTCCTACAATGAGCAGTTCTTC
NA	TRBV24-1	TRBJ2-1	TRBD2	CATSDFDASGNYEQFF	TGTGCCACCAGTGATTTTGACGCTAGCGGAAACTATGAGCAGTTCTTC
few	TRBV15	TRBJ1-5	NA	CATSDRGGNQPQHF	TGTGCCACCAGCGACCGCGGAGGCAATCAGCCCCAGCATTTT
NA	TRBV12-3/TRBV12-4	TRBJ2-7	TRBD2	CATKRASGKDYNEQYF	TGTGCCACCAAAAGGGCTAGCGGGAAGGACTACAATGAGCAGTACTTC
once	TRBV6-1	TRBJ1-2	NA	CASRDPGAKNYGYTF	TGTGCCAGCAGAGACCCTGGGGCCAAAAACTATGGCTACACCTTC
few	TRBV6-5	TRBJ2-5	NA	CASRGNGETQYF	TGTGCCAGCAGGGGGAATGGCGAGACCCAGTACTTC
NA	TRBV27	TRBJ2-3	NA	CASQTSRGSELTQYF	TGTGCCAGCCAGACCAGTAGGGGTTCCGAACTTACGCAGTATTTT
few	TRBV7-9	TRBJ2-7	NA	CASSLLLGFTEQYF	TGTGCCAGCAGCTTACTTTTAGGGTTTACAGAGCAGTACTTC